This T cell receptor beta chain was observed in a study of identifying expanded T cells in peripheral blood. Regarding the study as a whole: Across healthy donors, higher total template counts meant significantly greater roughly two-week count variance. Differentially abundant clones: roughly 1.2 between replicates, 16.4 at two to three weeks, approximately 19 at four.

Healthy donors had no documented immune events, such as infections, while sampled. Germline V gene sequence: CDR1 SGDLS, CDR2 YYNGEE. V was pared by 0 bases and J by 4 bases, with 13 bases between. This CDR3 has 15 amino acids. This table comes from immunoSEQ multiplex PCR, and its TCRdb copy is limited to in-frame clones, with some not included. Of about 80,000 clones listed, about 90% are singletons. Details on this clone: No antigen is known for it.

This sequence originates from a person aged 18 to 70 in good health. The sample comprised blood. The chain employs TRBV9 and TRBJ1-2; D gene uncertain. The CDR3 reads CASSVEAAASYGYTF. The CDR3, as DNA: TGTGCCAGCAGCGTAGAAGCGGCGGCGAGCTATGGCTACACCTTC.